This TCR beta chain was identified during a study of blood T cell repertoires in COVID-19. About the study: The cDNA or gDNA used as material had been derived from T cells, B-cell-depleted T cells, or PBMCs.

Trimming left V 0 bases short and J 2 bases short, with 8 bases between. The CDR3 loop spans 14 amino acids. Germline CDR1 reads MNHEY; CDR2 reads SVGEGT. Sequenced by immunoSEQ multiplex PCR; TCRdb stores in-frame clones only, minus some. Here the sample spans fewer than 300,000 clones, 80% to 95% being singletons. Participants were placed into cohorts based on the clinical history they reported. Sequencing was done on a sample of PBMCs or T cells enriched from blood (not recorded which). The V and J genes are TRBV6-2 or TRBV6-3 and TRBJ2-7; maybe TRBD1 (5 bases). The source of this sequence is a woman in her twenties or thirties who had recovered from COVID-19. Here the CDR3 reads CASSYSGPPYEQYF. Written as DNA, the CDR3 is TGTGCCAGCAGTTACTCGGGGCCCCCCTACGAGCAGTACTTC.